This T cell receptor beta chain was obtained from a study of OX40 agonist ivuxolimab in advanced cancers. Study details: Ivuxolimab was delivered to patients intravenously every 2 weeks at doses spanning 0.01 to 10 mg/kg.

The CDR3 covers 16 residues. CDR1 and CDR2 from the germline V gene are MNHNY and SVGAGI (reference sequence). V shed 5 bases and J 4 bases; nucleotides not matched to a gene: 7. The data were produced by immunoSEQ multiplex PCR, yet TCRdb's version contains in-frame clones alone and is incomplete. Of some 12,000 clones in the sample, roughly 77% are singletons; the top ten hold 25% to 35%. The chain has TRBV6-6 and TRBJ2-5; 13 bases map to TRBD2. The sequences come from CD4+ or CD8+ T cells sorted from blood, collected in a trial of the OX40 agonist ivuxolimab. This receptor was obtained from an adult with an advanced solid tumor such as melanoma, head and neck, liver or kidney cancer. CDR3 sequence (DNA): TGTGCCAGCAGTCATAACGGACTAGCGGGGGCAGAGACCCAGTACTTC. Translating gives CASSHNGLAGAETQYF.